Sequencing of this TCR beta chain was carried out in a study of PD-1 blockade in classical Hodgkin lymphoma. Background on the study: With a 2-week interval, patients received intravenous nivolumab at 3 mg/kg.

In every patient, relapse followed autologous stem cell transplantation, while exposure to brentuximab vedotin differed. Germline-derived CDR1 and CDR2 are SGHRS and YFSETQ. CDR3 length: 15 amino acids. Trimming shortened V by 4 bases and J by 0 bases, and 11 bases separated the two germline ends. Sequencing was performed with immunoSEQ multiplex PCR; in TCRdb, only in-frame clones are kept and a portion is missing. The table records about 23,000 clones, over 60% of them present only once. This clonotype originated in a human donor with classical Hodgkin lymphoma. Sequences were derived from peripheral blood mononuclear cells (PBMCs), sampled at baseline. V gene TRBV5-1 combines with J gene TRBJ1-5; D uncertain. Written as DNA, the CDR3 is TGCGCCAGCAGCCCCTCAGGCGCTAGCAATCAGCCCCAGCATTTT. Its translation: CASSPSGASNQPQHF.